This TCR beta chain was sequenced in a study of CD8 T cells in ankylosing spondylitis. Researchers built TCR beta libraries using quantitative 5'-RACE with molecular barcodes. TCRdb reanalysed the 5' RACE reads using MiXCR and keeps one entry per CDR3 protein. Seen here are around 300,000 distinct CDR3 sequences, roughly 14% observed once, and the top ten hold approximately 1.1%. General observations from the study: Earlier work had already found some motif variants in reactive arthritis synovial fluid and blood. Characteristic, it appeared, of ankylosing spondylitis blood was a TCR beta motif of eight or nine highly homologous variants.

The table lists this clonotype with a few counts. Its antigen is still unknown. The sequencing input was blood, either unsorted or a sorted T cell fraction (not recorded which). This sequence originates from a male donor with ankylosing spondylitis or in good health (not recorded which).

CDR3: CASSTHSGNTIYF. The CDR3 nucleotides are TGTGCCAGTAGTACGCACTCTGGAAACACCATATATTTT. This rearrangement joins TRBV19 to TRBJ1-3; D remains ambiguous. There are 13 residues in the CDR3. The germline V gene has CDR1 LNHDA and CDR2 SQIVND (reference sequence). Trimming cost V 4 bases and J 0 bases, with 4 bases left between them.